The 8 T cell receptor beta chains in this list originate from one sample, sequenced in a study of T cells after posttransplantation cyclophosphamide. A marrow graft followed busulfan-fludarabine conditioning, with cyclophosphamide on days +3 and +4. Using immunoSEQ multiplex PCR, the repertoire was profiled, and TCRdb retains in-frame clones only, with some absent. The sample comprises fewer than 13,000 clones, roughly 80% of which are singletons, and 5% to 5.5% rests with the top ten. The source material was PBMCs, sampled after allogeneic stem cell transplant with posttransplant cyclophosphamide. The receptor source for this set is a female patient aged 50-60 years who received an allogeneic stem cell transplant from a related donor, was CMV-positive, and had no GVHD. Part of the T cell pool may stem from the graft donor.

The chain employs TRBV4-2 and TRBJ1-4, with 8 nucleotides matching TRBD1. This CDR3 is built from 15 residues. Trimming removed 4 bases from V and 6 bases from J; junction bases left unmatched: 7. Germline-derived CDR1 and CDR2 are LGHNA and YNFKEQ. The CDR3: CASSLPTGEDEKLFF. The CDR3 DNA reads TGTGCCAGCAGCCTTCCGACAGGGGAGGATGAAAAACTGTTTTTT.

The rearrangement uses TRBV6-1 and TRBJ2-5, with 12 bases lining up with TRBD2. J was trimmed by 9 bases and V by 0 bases; bases with no gene match: 14. This CDR3 contains 18 residues. Germline V CDR1 and CDR2: MNHNS, SASEGT. The CDR3 here is CASSEALLAGGPVEAQYF. The CDR3 DNA sequence: TGTGCCAGCAGTGAAGCGCTGCTAGCGGGGGGGCCCGTGGAGGCCCAGTACTTC.

The chain recombines TRBV9 with TRBJ1-1, with TRBD1 matching 7 bases. Germline lookup yields CDR1 SGDLS and CDR2 YYNGEE. This CDR3 spans 15 amino acids. V trimming: 0 bases; J trimming: 5 bases; junction bases outside the gene matches: 7. The chain's CDR3 is CASSVEGAGWTEAFF. The CDR3 bases are TGTGCCAGCAGCGTAGAGGGGGCCGGGTGGACTGAAGCTTTCTTT. The complete variable domain, with remaining parts taken from reference TRBV9 and TRBJ1-1, reads DSGVTQTPKHLITATGQRVTLRCSPRSGDLSVYWYQQSLDQGLQFLIQYYNGEERAKGNILERFSAQQFPDLHSELNLSSLELGDSALYFCASSVEGAGWTEAFFGQGTRLTVV.

This clone was counted a few times. This chain connects TRBV6-5 to TRBJ2-2; 14 bases are shared with TRBD2. The germline gives CDR1 MNHEY, CDR2 SVGAGI. The junction had 5 bases not matched to a gene; V was cut back by 4 bases and J by 7 bases. This CDR3 has 16 residues. Written as DNA, the CDR3 is TGTGCCAGCAGTTCTTGGACTAGCGGGGGGATCGGGGAGCTGTTTTTT. Protein product: CASSSWTSGGIGELFF.

The V gene is TRBV11-2, the J gene TRBJ2-7; perhaps TRBD1 as D (6 bases). This CDR3 comprises 18 residues. Germline V CDR1 and CDR2: SGHAT, FQNNGV. V dropped 3 bases and J dropped 2 bases, with 23 bases sitting between them. The CDR3 DNA sequence: TGTGCCAGCAGCTTTTGGGGACATAGGGGAAGTAAAACCTACGAGCAGTACTTC. Protein: CASSFWGHRGSKTYEQYF.

This clone was observed once. The CDR3 region is CASSYTEGAEAFF. The DNA for the CDR3 is TGTGCCAGCAGTTACACAGAGGGGGCTGAAGCTTTCTTT. This sequence joins TRBV6-6 and TRBJ1-1; tentative D call: TRBD1 (6 bases). V was pared by 2 bases and J by 6 bases, with 10 bases between. CDR1 is MNHNY and CDR2 is SVGAGI in the germline V gene (reference sequence). This CDR3 is 13 amino acids long.

The CDR3 loop reads CASSQAGGETDTQYF. The CDR3 region has the DNA TGTGCCAGCAGCCAAGCCGGGGGGGAGACAGATACGCAGTATTTT. This chain uses TRBV4-2 with TRBJ2-3, with TRBD2 matching over 8 bases. The CDR3 is made up of 15 amino acids. V was pared by 1 base and J by 3 bases, with 3 bases of the junction left unmatched. The V gene's germline CDR1 is LGHNA and CDR2 YNFKEQ.

V usage is TRBV6-1 and J usage is TRBJ2-2, with 8 bases identical to TRBD1. Germline trimming cut 5 bases from V and 4 bases from J; bases unmatched to any gene: 6. The CDR3 extends over 15 amino acids. Germline V gene lookup returns CDR1 MNHNS and CDR2 SASEGT. CDR3 sequence: CASSTRTGGTGELFF. The DNA for the CDR3 is TGTGCCAGCAGTACTCGAACAGGGGGCACCGGGGAGCTGTTTTTT.